One sample yielded the 21 T cell receptor beta chains listed below, sequenced in a study of T cells in Graves' hyperthyroidism and ophthalmopathy. Amplified regions were TCR beta CDR3 sequences from RNA transcripts. A first-round RT-PCR of the TCR CDR3 used the HTBI primer set. MiXCR, run by TCRdb on the multiplex PCR reads, gives a single entry per CDR3 protein. The sample lists over 650,000 distinct CDR3 sequences; about 45% were seen once. The specimen sequenced was peripheral blood or thyroid tissue (not recorded which). The receptor set was obtained from an adult man with Graves' disease, either hyperthyroidism or ophthalmopathy (not recorded which).

Many counts were recorded for this clonotype. In nucleotides, the CDR3 is TGTGCCAGCAGTTTCGCCGATGGACTAGAGCGGACCCAGTACTTC. Its protein is CASSFADGLERTQYF. The chain is built from TRBV7-9 and TRBJ2-5; 7 positions agree with TRBD2. V lost 6 bases and J lost 7; bases outside the gene matches: 14. The CDR3 is 15 residues long. Looked up from germline, CDR1 is SEHNR and CDR2 is FQNEAQ (reference sequence).

This clonotype was detected a few times. An end of the junction does not agree with germline; a read error may underlie this. The chain carries TRBV12-3 or TRBV12-4 and TRBJ1-1; D is ambiguous. This CDR3 spans 14 amino acids. The CDR3 spells CASSWEGSNTEAFF. The CDR3 DNA reads TGTGCCAGCAGTTGGGAGGGCTCGAACACTGAAGCCTTCTTT.

The CDR3 DNA sequence: TGTGCCAGCAGCGTTGAAGATCAGGGGGGAAGAGATGGCTACACCTTC. It encodes CASSVEDQGGRDGYTF. The chain joins TRBV25-1 to TRBJ1-2, with 7 bases lining up with TRBD1. The CDR3 covers 16 residues. The V gene's germline CDR1 is MGHDK and CDR2 SYGVNS. Trimming removed 6 bases from V and 6 bases from J; junction bases left unmatched: 16.

The chain links TRBV6-1 to TRBJ2-7; D not resolved. Looked up from germline, CDR1 is MNHNS and CDR2 is SASEGT. The CDR3 runs 13 residues. The germline V and J ends were trimmed by 1 base and 3 bases, with 7 bases remaining between them. The chain's CDR3 is CASSEGSVYEQYF. The CDR3 DNA sequence: TGTGCCAGCAGTGAAGGGAGTGTCTACGAGCAGTACTTC.

This clonotype was detected a few times. In DNA form, the CDR3 reads TGTGCCAGCAGTAGTGGATTGGATGGAGACGCGGTTGGCTACACCTTC. Translating it yields CASSSGLDGDAVGYTF. The chain combines TRBV5-4 with TRBJ1-2, with D unclear. Germline-derived CDR1 and CDR2 are SGHNT and YYREEE (reference sequence). V gave up 5 bases and J gave up 7 bases, with 24 bases separating them. The CDR3 is 16 residues long.

The gene calls are TRBV2 and TRBJ1-5; D ambiguous. Germline CDR1 SNHLY, CDR2 FYNNEI. The CDR3 length is 15 residues. Deletions cut 6 bases from V and 2 bases from J, with 14 bases between. In DNA form, the CDR3 reads TGTGCCAGCAGCCAAACAGCATACGGCAATCAGCCCCAGCATTTT. Its protein product is CASSQTAYGNQPQHF.

The rearrangement joins TRBV2 to TRBJ1-3; a weak D match, TRBD1 (5 bases). The CDR3 is 16 residues long. Germline CDR1 is SNHLY and CDR2 is FYNNEI. Trimming stripped 4 bases from V and 0 bases from J, with 13 bases between. This CDR3 is CASSGYDSSSGNTIYF. The CDR3 bases are TGTGCCAGCAGTGGCTACGACAGCAGCTCTGGAAACACCATATATTTT.

The rearrangement joins TRBV2 to TRBJ1-5; the match to TRBD1 covers 7 bases. This CDR3 spans 14 amino acids. The germline CDR1 and CDR2 sequences are SNHLY and FYNNEI. The trim removed 4 bases at V and 4 bases at J, leaving 4 bases unmatched. The CDR3 DNA reads TGTGCCAGCAGTGCGATGGGACAGAATCAGCCCCAGCATTTT. Amino acid sequence: CASSAMGQNQPQHF.

V is TRBV10-1 and J is TRBJ1-6; possibly TRBD1 for D (5 bases). Germline-derived CDR1 and CDR2 are WNHNN and SYGVQD (reference sequence). V gave up 6 bases and J gave up 5 bases, with 14 bases separating them. The CDR3 contains 15 residues. In DNA form, the CDR3 reads TGCGCCAGCAGAAGGATGGGACGGGATAATTCACCCCTCCACTTT. It translates to CASRRMGRDNSPLHF.

In its sample, this clonotype was seen a few times. V is TRBV14 and J is TRBJ2-7; 12 bases are shared with TRBD2. The germline CDR1 and CDR2 sequences are SGHDN and FVKESK. Trimming took 3 bases from V and 5 from J; bases not matched to a gene: 2. The CDR3 has 14 residues. CDR3 protein: CASSQTSGSNEQYF. In DNA form, the CDR3 reads TGTGCCAGCAGCCAGACTAGCGGGAGCAACGAGCAGTACTTC. Looking up the rest from reference TRBV14 and TRBJ2-7 gives the full variable domain: EAGVTQFPSHSVIEKGQTVTLRCDPISGHDNLYWYRRVMGKEIKFLLHFVKESKQDESGMPNNRFLAERTGGTYSTLKVQPAELEDSGVYFCASSQTSGSNEQYFGPGTRLTVT.

For this clonotype: This may be a read error: a much more frequent sequence differs by one nucleotide. The final CDR3 position lacks the conserved phenylalanine or tryptophan, pointing to a likely read error. The CDR3 bases are TGTGCCATCAGCGAACCGGGACAGAGACCCTACGAGCAGTACCTC. It translates to CAISEPGQRPYEQYL. This chain connects TRBV10-3 to TRBJ2-7; 7 positions match TRBD1. There are 15 residues in the CDR3. Unmatched junction bases numbered 10, after V lost 6 bases and J lost 2 bases. Looked up from germline, CDR1 is ENHRY and CDR2 is SYGVKD.

This clonotype has a single count. The junction departs from the called germline gene at one end, perhaps through a read error. The chain is built from TRBV5-1 and TRBJ2-7, with D tentatively TRBD1 (6 bases). This CDR3 region has 15 residues. Germline CDR1 is SGHRS and CDR2 is YFSETQ. CDR3 bases: TGCGCCGGCAGCTTGGTAGGGGGTCTCAACTACGAGCAGTACTTC. It codes for CAGSLVGGLNYEQYF.

Note on this clonotype: Its ends do not fully match the called genes, so a read error is possible. The chain is built from TRBV10-2 and TRBJ2-7, with 9 bases identical to TRBD1. Per the germline V gene, CDR1 is WSHSY and CDR2 is SAAADI. This CDR3 contains 14 residues. CDR3 DNA: TGTGCCAGCAGCGGACAGGGGCTCGACTACGAGCAGTACTTC. Amino acid sequence: CASSGQGLDYEQYF.

Comment on this clonotype: One junction end disagrees with the germline gene, perhaps due to a read error. The chain has TRBV10-3 and TRBJ2-2, with D tentatively TRBD1 (6 bases). Looked up from germline, CDR1 is ENHRY and CDR2 is SYGVKD. CDR3 size: 14 residues. CDR3 in DNA: TGTGCCAGCAGTTACATAGACAGGACCGGGGAGCTGTTTTTT. Its translation is CASSYIDRTGELFF.

This clonotype was observed a few times. The chain employs TRBV7-8 and TRBJ2-7, with a tentative D call TRBD2 (6 bases). V gave up 3 bases and J gave up 4 bases, with 16 bases separating them. This CDR3 spans 15 amino acids. Germline V gives CDR1 SGHVS, CDR2 FQNEAQ. CDR3 nucleotide sequence: TGTGCCAGCAGCTTGAAAACGGGACTTACATACGAGCAGTACTTC. This codes for CASSLKTGLTYEQYF.

The CDR3 reads CASSGAGALGEQYF. The CDR3 coding sequence is TGTGCCAGCTCAGGGGCTGGAGCCTTGGGCGAGCAGTACTTC. This chain uses TRBV7-2 with TRBJ2-7; D is possibly TRBD1 (6 bases). Germline loops: CDR1 SGHTA, CDR2 FQGNSA. The CDR3 is made up of 14 amino acids. V was trimmed by 8 bases and J by 6 bases, leaving 20 bases between them. Full variable domain (rest looked up from reference TRBV7-2 and TRBJ2-7): GAGVSQSPSNKVTEKGKDVELRCDPISGHTALYWYRQSLGQGLEFLIYFQGNSAPDKSGLPSDRFSAERTGGSVSTLTIQRTQQEDSAVYLCASSGAGALGEQYFGPGTRLTVT.

There are a few counts of this clonotype. An end of the junction does not agree with germline; a read error may underlie this. The rearrangement joins TRBV5-1 to TRBJ1-1, with D possibly being TRBD1 (6 bases). This CDR3 has 14 residues. The germline CDR1 and CDR2 sequences are SGHRS and YFSETQ. The CDR3 protein is CASSLGGGSTEAFF. In nucleotides, the CDR3 is TGTGCCAGCAGCTTAGGAGGGGGGAGTACTGAAGCTTTCTTT.

This clonotype was seen only once. The chain has TRBV15 and TRBJ2-5, with D possibly called TRBD1 or TRBD2 (5 bases each). V gave up 5 bases and J gave up 1 base, with 14 bases separating them. From germline, CDR1 is LNHNV and CDR2 YYDKDF (reference sequence). This CDR3 contains 15 residues. CDR3 in amino acids: CATSEQGALQETQYF. CDR3 bases: TGTGCCACCAGCGAGCAGGGAGCTCTCCAAGAGACCCAGTACTTC.

This clonotype was observed once. One end of the junction varies from germline; a read error may be responsible. This chain connects TRBV24-1 to TRBJ2-7, with D perhaps TRBD1 or TRBD2 (5 bases each). CDR1 KGHDR and CDR2 SFDVKD come from the germline V gene. CDR3 length: 15 amino acids. CDR3 bases: TGTGCCAGCAGTAAGCACGGCCAGGGAGCCTACGAGCAGTACTTC. This gives the protein CASSKHGQGAYEQYF.

On this clonotype: At one end the junction does not follow the germline gene, possibly because of a read error. The chain joins TRBV7-9 to TRBJ2-7, with 10 nucleotides matching TRBD2. This CDR3 region has 17 residues. Germline CDR1 is SEHNR and CDR2 is FQNEAQ (reference sequence). CDR3 sequence (DNA): TGCGCCAGCAGCTTGGTTTCTAGCGGGAGTTTGTCCTACGAGCAGTACTTC. It specifies CASSLVSSGSLSYEQYF.

This clonotype was counted only a few times. The rearrangement links TRBV20-1 to TRBJ2-7; either TRBD1 or TRBD2 may supply D (5 bases each). The CDR3 is made up of 12 amino acids. V was trimmed by 7 bases and J by 3 bases, leaving 13 bases between them. Germline CDR1 DFQATT, CDR2 SNEGSKA (reference sequence). The CDR3 nucleotides read TGCAGTGGGGTCGCAGGGAGCTACGAGCAGTACTTC. As protein: CSGVAGSYEQYF.